The rows below give T cell receptor beta chains drawn from one sample of a study of a mutant IDH1 vaccine in newly diagnosed glioma. Measured with immunoSEQ multiplex PCR; TCRdb has only the in-frame clones, and not every one. The sample lists about 15,000 clones, 75% to 90% occurring once. The sample here was PBMCs, taken from a glioma patient treated with radiotherapy, temozolomide or both. The source is a woman in her thirties or forties with glioma. Some clones in this sample may be carry-over from other donors' samples. The CDR3 runs from the conserved cysteine through the conserved F or W. Each record gives: V gene, D gene, J gene, clone size, CDR3 DNA, CDR3 protein. D genes are given only for firm matches. Only some rows state a clone size, as once, few, many or a class for expanded clones.

V gene: TRBV5-1; D gene: TRBD1; J gene: TRBJ1-1; clone size: once; CDR3 DNA: TGCGCCAGCAGCGACGCCGGGACAGCGAACACTGAAGCTTTCTTT; CDR3 protein: CASSDAGTANTEAFF
V gene: TRBV29-1; D gene: NA; J gene: TRBJ1-1; clone size: NA; CDR3 DNA: TGCAGCGTTGAAACGGGGGCGAGGACTGAAGCTTTCTTT; CDR3 protein: CSVETGARTEAFF
V gene: TRBV2; D gene: NA; J gene: TRBJ1-1; clone size: NA; CDR3 DNA: TGTGCCAGCAGTGGAACGGGCATGAACACTGAAGCTTTCTTT; CDR3 protein: CASSGTGMNTEAFF
V gene: TRBV4-1; D gene: NA; J gene: TRBJ1-5; clone size: NA; CDR3 DNA: TGCGCCAGCAGCCAAGTGGACAACAATCAGCCCCAGCATTTT; CDR3 protein: CASSQVDNNQPQHF
V gene: TRBV18; D gene: TRBD1; J gene: TRBJ2-1; clone size: NA; CDR3 DNA: TGTGCCAGCTCGCCCCGGGACAGGGTTTTCAATGAGCAGTTCTTC; CDR3 protein: CASSPRDRVFNEQFF
V gene: TRBV27; D gene: NA; J gene: TRBJ2-7; clone size: NA; CDR3 DNA: TGTGCCAGCAGTGACGGCGGAGAGCAGTACTTC; CDR3 protein: CASSDGGEQYF
V gene: TRBV30; D gene: NA; J gene: TRBJ1-5; clone size: NA; CDR3 DNA: TGTGCCTGGAGTGCACCGTTTAGCAATCAGCCCCAGCATTTT; CDR3 protein: CAWSAPFSNQPQHF
V gene: TRBV19; D gene: NA; J gene: TRBJ2-7; clone size: NA; CDR3 DNA: TGTGCCAGTAGCAAGGGACTCGACTCCTACGAGCAGTACTTC; CDR3 protein: CASSKGLDSYEQYF
V gene: TRBV6-1; D gene: NA; J gene: TRBJ1-6; clone size: NA; CDR3 DNA: TGTGCCAGCACTCGCTCCGCGAAGGATTCACCCCTCCACTTT; CDR3 protein: CASTRSAKDSPLHF
V gene: TRBV30; D gene: NA; J gene: TRBJ1-5; clone size: NA; CDR3 DNA: TGTGCCTGTGACACCGGGGTTACGGGCAATCAGCCCCAGCATTTT; CDR3 protein: CACDTGVTGNQPQHF
V gene: TRBV28; D gene: NA; J gene: TRBJ2-7; clone size: once; CDR3 DNA: TGTGCCAGCAGTCCCCGGGCCTCCTCCTACGAGCAGTACTTC; CDR3 protein: CASSPRASSYEQYF